The 16 T cell receptor beta chains reported below all come from one sample, sequenced in a study of blood T cell repertoires in COVID-19. The assay was immunoSEQ multiplex PCR, and TCRdb's table has in-frame clones only and misses some. The sample lists 150,000 to 200,000 clones, around 82% occurring once. The sequenced material came from peripheral blood. The source is a woman aged 40 to 49 with COVID-19, enrolled during active disease.

V gene TRBV5-1 combines with J gene TRBJ2-3; D gene unclear. V was trimmed by 7 bases and J by 2 bases, leaving 8 bases between them. This CDR3 contains 12 residues. Germline V CDR1 and CDR2: SGHRS, YFSETQ. CDR3 sequence (DNA): TGCGCCAGCGGGCTACACACAGATACGCAGTATTTT. Translation gives CASGLHTDTQYF. Drawing the rest from reference TRBV5-1 and TRBJ2-3, the complete variable domain is KAGVTQTPRYLIKTRGQQVTLSCSPISGHRSVSWYQQTPGQGLQFLFEYFSETQRNKGNFPGRFSGRQFSNSRSEMNVSTLELGDSALYLCASGLHTDTQYFGPGTRLTVL.

The chain combines TRBV28 with TRBJ1-6, with D perhaps matching TRBD1 (5 bases). Trimming cost V 6 bases and J 4 bases, with 28 bases left between them. The CDR3 runs 20 residues. The germline V gene has CDR1 MDHEN and CDR2 SYDVKM. CDR3 coding DNA: TGTGCCAGCAGCAGTTTATATTCCCTTGGACAAACCTCGTATAATTCACCCCTCCACTTT. As protein: CASSSLYSLGQTSYNSPLHF.

The chain joins TRBV10-2 to TRBJ1-6; 7 bases map to TRBD1. The CDR3 runs 15 residues. The V segment lost 3 bases and the J segment 3 bases; nucleotides outside the gene matches: 2. The germline gives CDR1 WSHSY, CDR2 SAAADI. The CDR3 DNA sequence: TGCGCCAGCAGTGAAGCAGGGGGCTATAATTCACCCCTCCACTTT. Translation gives CASSEAGGYNSPLHF.

This chain joins TRBV7-8 and TRBJ2-2; TRBD2 aligns across 9 bases. This CDR3 is 17 amino acids long. V lost 2 bases, J lost 6 bases, and 10 bases stayed unmatched. Germline V gives CDR1 SGHVS, CDR2 FQNEAQ. CDR3 region: CASSLRGTSRTSGELFF. The CDR3 DNA is TGTGCCAGCAGCTTACGGGGGACTAGCAGGACATCCGGGGAGCTGTTTTTT. Combining the CDR3 with reference TRBV7-8 and TRBJ2-2 gives the whole variable domain GAGVSQSPRYKVAKRGQDVALRCDPISGHVSLFWYQQALGQGPEFLTYFQNEAQLDKSGLPSDRFFAERPEGSVSTLKIQRTQQEDSAVYLCASSLRGTSRTSGELFFGEGSRLTVL.

The V gene is TRBV19, the J gene TRBJ1-5, with D possibly being TRBD1 (6 bases). Trimming stripped 6 bases from V and 5 bases from J, with 14 bases between. CDR3 length equals 14 residues. CDR1 and CDR2 (germline): LNHDA, SQIVND (reference sequence). CDR3 DNA sequence: TGTGCCAGTAGGATACAGGGATCGGATCAGCCCCAGCATTTT. Protein sequence: CASRIQGSDQPQHF.

The chain is built from TRBV5-4 and TRBJ1-2, with TRBD1 identical over 8 bases. Germline CDR1 and CDR2: SGHNT and YYREEE (reference sequence). The junction had 2 bases not matched to a gene; V was cut back by 4 bases and J by 3 bases. The CDR3 consists of 13 residues. The CDR3 DNA follows: TGTGCCAGCAGCACGGACAGGGACTATGGCTACACCTTC. Translating gives CASSTDRDYGYTF.

V gene TRBV13 combines with J gene TRBJ2-5; 7 nucleotides align to TRBD2. CDR1 is PRHDT and CDR2 is FYEKMQ in the germline V gene (reference sequence). The trim removed 4 bases at V and 3 bases at J, leaving 14 bases unmatched. The CDR3 spans 17 residues. The CDR3 loop reads CASSSSGLVGSEETQYF. The CDR3 region has the DNA TGTGCCAGCAGCTCCTCCGGACTAGTAGGTTCGGAAGAGACCCAGTACTTC.

There are a few counts of this clone. The chain couples TRBV24-1 to TRBJ2-1, with a possible D match to TRBD2 (5 bases). Germline CDR1 reads KGHDR; CDR2 reads SFDVKD. The V end was cut by 1 base, the J end by 7 bases, with 13 bases between. There are 15 residues in the CDR3. In nucleotides, the CDR3 is TGTGCCACCAGTGATTTTTCCCGAGGGCTTAATGAGCAGTTCTTC. Protein product: CATSDFSRGLNEQFF.

DNA of the CDR3: TGCGCCAGCAGCGATCAAAGACTAGCGACAAACACCGGGGAGCTGTTTTTT. Its protein is CASSDQRLATNTGELFF. The chain uses TRBV5-1 and TRBJ2-2; the match to TRBD2 covers 8 bases. With V trimmed by 4 bases and J by 2 bases, 10 bases remained unmatched. Per the germline V gene, CDR1 is SGHRS and CDR2 is YFSETQ. The CDR3 consists of 17 residues.

The rearrangement uses TRBV28 and TRBJ2-1; 15 nucleotides agree with TRBD2. The CDR3 consists of 14 residues. V shed 5 bases, J shed 7 bases, and the junction held 0 bases outside the gene matches. Per germline, CDR1 MDHEN and CDR2 SYDVKM. The CDR3 protein is CASSGTSGRNEQFF. In nucleotides, the CDR3 is TGTGCCAGCAGTGGGACTAGCGGGAGGAATGAGCAGTTCTTC.

J is TRBJ1-4 and V is TRBV2; 11 nucleotides align to TRBD1. This CDR3 comprises 14 residues. The V gene end was trimmed by 5 bases and the J gene end by 7 bases; junction bases not matched to a gene: 3. The germline V gene encodes CDR1 SNHLY and CDR2 FYNNEI. The CDR3 DNA is TGTGCCAGCAGTTATGGGACAGGGGGTGAAAAACTGTTTTTT. Translated, it gives CASSYGTGGEKLFF.

V and J are TRBV10-3 and TRBJ2-7; TRBD1 matches at 7 bases. CDR1 and CDR2 (germline): ENHRY, SYGVKD. CDR3 length: 16 residues. Losses at the gene ends were 3 bases for V and 3 bases for J; bases not matched to a gene: 11. In DNA form, the CDR3 reads TGTGCCATCAGTGATGACAGGGTAGGTAACCGCTACGAGCAGTACGTC. Protein product: CAISDDRVGNRYEQYV.

The CDR3 sequence: CASSTRTVNTEAFF. The CDR3 DNA reads as TGTGCCAGTAGTACTCGGACAGTGAACACTGAAGCTTTCTTT. The chain links TRBV19 to TRBJ1-1, with D possibly matching TRBD1 (6 bases). Looked up from germline, CDR1 is LNHDA and CDR2 is SQIVND (reference sequence). The CDR3 has 14 amino acids. The V end was cut by 4 bases, the J end by 0 bases, with 9 bases between.

The J gene is TRBJ1-1, the V gene TRBV30; 8 nucleotides align to TRBD1. The germline CDR1 and CDR2 sequences are GTSNPN and SVGIG (reference sequence). The CDR3 runs 15 residues. V was clipped by 2 bases and J by 4 bases; unmatched bases: 9. The CDR3 DNA reads as TGTGCCTGGAGTCCACGACAGGGGATGGGCACTGAAGCTTTCTTT. This codes for CAWSPRQGMGTEAFF.

V gene TRBV9 combines with J gene TRBJ2-7; TRBD1 might be the D (5 bases). V was clipped by 2 bases and J by 2 bases, with 14 bases between them. The V gene's germline CDR1 is SGDLS and CDR2 YYNGEE. The CDR3 contains 15 residues. This CDR3 reads CASSVYWKGAYEQYV. CDR3 nucleotide sequence: TGTGCCAGCAGCGTCTACTGGAAAGGGGCCTACGAGCAGTACGTC.

J is TRBJ2-7 and V is TRBV12-5; unclear D gene. The germline V gene has CDR1 LGHNT and CDR2 FRNRAP. CDR3 length equals 11 residues. The CDR3 DNA reads as TGTGCCTCGAGAGACTCCTACGAGCAGTACTTC. Translation gives CASRDSYEQYF.